Below, 2 T cell receptor beta chains from the same sample are listed, as sequenced in a study of T cells in Graves' hyperthyroidism and ophthalmopathy. The investigators amplified TCR beta CDR3 regions from RNA transcripts. An initial round of RT-PCR targeting the TCR CDR3 relied on the HTBI primer set. TCRdb reprocessed the multiplex PCR reads with MiXCR, giving one entry per CDR3 protein. The sample lists roughly 180,000 distinct CDR3 sequences, less than 10% occurring once. The source material was blood. These receptors were taken from a young woman with Graves' hyperthyroidism that later progressed to Graves' ophthalmopathy.

The rearrangement joins TRBV20-1 to TRBJ2-3; no reliable D call. Trimming left V 3 bases short and J 2 bases short, with 12 bases between. Looked up from germline, CDR1 is DFQATT and CDR2 is SNEGSKA (reference sequence). The CDR3 is 14 residues long. The CDR3 nucleotides are TGCAGTGCTAGTTGGTCAGACGACACAGATACGCAGTATTTT. Its translation is CSASWSDDTDTQYF.

The sample holds many counts of this clonotype. V is TRBV20-1 and J is TRBJ1-4; unclear D gene. Trimming took off 6 bases at V and 6 bases at J, with 8 bases between the two ends. Germline V lookup: CDR1 DFQATT, CDR2 SNEGSKA (reference sequence). The CDR3 length is 11 residues. CDR3 residues: CSARHYEKLFF. As DNA, the CDR3 is TGCAGTGCAAGACATTATGAAAAACTGTTTTTT.